This TCR beta chain was found in a study of identical twins. The CDR3 contains 14 residues. The ends lost 11 bases at V and 5 bases at J; junction bases unmatched: 9. Germline values: CDR1 MNHNS, CDR2 SASEGT. There are a few counts of this clonotype. Antigen: not known. Carrying unique molecular identifiers, the cDNA also gained a universal primer site through template switching. Each CDR3 protein gets one entry after TCRdb re-called the 5' RACE reads with MiXCR. The sample contains approximately 280,000 distinct CDR3 sequences, 6.5% to 9.5% of which appear only once. Study results and caveats: Fewer insertions marked abundant cord blood beta clonotypes; young adult naive trended weakly, memory not at all. Out-of-frame TCR alpha sharing in monozygotic twins exceeded recombination model predictions. There is a chance that invariant MAIT and iNKT cells partially muddied zero-insertion analyses.

The same sample was also used in a study of yellow fever vaccine responses in identical twins.

The chain is built from TRBV6-1 and TRBJ2-2; 9 nucleotides match TRBD1. The receptor's source is a woman aged 18-29 years in good health. The sample was memory (CD45RO+) T cells sorted from blood. Here the CDR3 reads CASRTGAQTGELFF. The CDR3 DNA sequence: TGTGCCTCCCGGACAGGGGCCCAAACCGGGGAGCTGTTTTTT.